These 27 T cell receptor beta chains came from one sample sequenced in a study of shared clonotypes between healthy human individuals. Profiling relied on immunoSEQ multiplex PCR, and the TCRdb table lists in-frame clones only, not all of them. The sample contains approximately 2.3 million clones, 85% to 95% of which appear only once. The sample taken for sequencing was naive CD4+ T cells from PBMCs. Subset indicated: CD45RA+ positively selected. The receptor set was obtained from a man aged 18 to 29 in good health. Some clones in this sample may be carry-over from other donors' samples.

The chain carries TRBV11-2 and TRBJ2-5; D gene unclear. This CDR3 is 13 amino acids long. V was cut by 2 bases and J by 2 bases, with 6 bases left in between. CDR1 is SGHAT and CDR2 is FQNNGV in the germline V gene. CDR3 region: CASSLLPQETQYF. The DNA for the CDR3 is TGTGCCAGCAGCTTATTACCTCAAGAGACCCAGTACTTC.

This clone has only one observation. The chain uses TRBV5-1 and TRBJ1-2, with 9 bases identical to TRBD1. The CDR3 has 13 amino acids. Germline lookup yields CDR1 SGHRS and CDR2 YFSETQ. The J segment lost 2 bases and the V segment lost 5 bases, leaving 1 base of the junction unmatched. CDR3 residues: CASRGTGNYGYTF. The CDR3 DNA follows: TGCGCCAGCAGAGGGACAGGGAACTATGGCTACACCTTC.

The chain employs TRBV7-2 and TRBJ2-5, with D perhaps TRBD2 (6 bases). Per the germline V gene, CDR1 is SGHTA and CDR2 is FQGNSA. This CDR3 comprises 15 residues. V shed 1 base and J shed 7 bases, with 16 bases lying between them. This CDR3 is CASSLGGALGGTQYF. The CDR3 DNA sequence: TGTGCCAGCAGCTTAGGTGGGGCCCTCGGGGGGACCCAGTACTTC.

Concerning this clone: Additional DNA sequences in this sample encode the identical CDR3. V and J are TRBV18 and TRBJ2-3; 10 bases match TRBD2. With V trimmed by 3 bases and J by 0 bases, 0 bases remained unmatched. The V gene's germline CDR1 is KGHSH and CDR2 LQKENI. This CDR3 region has 15 residues. CDR3 region: CASSPGLASTDTQYF. CDR3 DNA sequence: TGTGCCAGCTCACCGGGACTAGCGAGCACAGATACGCAGTATTTT.

V usage is TRBV28 and J usage is TRBJ2-7; D may be TRBD1 (5 bases). The length of the CDR3 is 13 residues. CDR1 MDHEN and CDR2 SYDVKM come from the germline V gene. Trimming took 4 bases from V and 4 from J, leaving 11 bases between them. The CDR3 DNA sequence: TGTGCCAGCAGTTCTTCAGGGTTTTACGAGCAGTACTTC. Amino acid sequence: CASSSSGFYEQYF.

The chain couples TRBV9 to TRBJ2-7; 13 bases align to TRBD2. The germline CDR1 and CDR2 sequences are SGDLS and YYNGEE. The CDR3 is made up of 15 amino acids. V shed 4 bases, J shed 7 bases, and the junction held 8 bases outside the gene matches. The CDR3 loop is CASSPGLAGEREQYF. In DNA, the CDR3 is TGTGCCAGCAGCCCTGGACTAGCGGGAGAGAGGGAGCAGTACTTC.

The chain has TRBV7-2 and TRBJ2-7, with 7 bases that match TRBD2. Germline CDR1 and CDR2: SGHTA and FQGNSA. The V segment lost 0 bases and the J segment 9 bases; nucleotides outside the gene matches: 11. CDR3 size: 15 residues. The CDR3 region is CASSLAGGPSEGQYF. CDR3 sequence (DNA): TGTGCCAGCAGCTTAGCGGGAGGGCCCAGCGAGGGGCAGTACTTC. The full variable domain, its missing parts supplied by reference TRBV7-2 and TRBJ2-7, is GAGVSQSPSNKVTEKGKDVELRCDPISGHTALYWYRQSLGQGLEFLIYFQGNSAPDKSGLPSDRFSAERTGGSVSTLTIQRTQQEDSAVYLCASSLAGGPSEGQYFGPGTRLTVT.

On this clone itself: Other nucleotide sequences in the sample specify the same CDR3. V usage is TRBV6-1 and J usage is TRBJ1-2; unclear D gene. In germline, CDR1 is MNHNS, CDR2 SASEGT. This CDR3 is 12 amino acids long. The V end was cut by 6 bases, the J end by 0 bases, with 5 bases between. The CDR3 DNA is TGTGCCAGCAGCCAGTCTAACTATGGCTACACCTTC. The encoded protein is CASSQSNYGYTF.

In nucleotides, the CDR3 is TGTGCCAGCAGCCAAGGGACTAGCGGGGGCTACGAGCAGTACTTC. This encodes CASSQGTSGGYEQYF. The chain links TRBV4-2 to TRBJ2-7, with 13 bases identical to TRBD2. The CDR3 loop spans 15 amino acids. Germline CDR1 is LGHNA and CDR2 is YNFKEQ. The J segment lost 3 bases and the V segment lost 1 base, leaving 0 bases of the junction unmatched.

V and J are TRBV10-3 and TRBJ1-1; 7 nucleotides agree with TRBD1. The CDR3 is 14 amino acids. The trim removed 7 bases at V and 4 bases at J, leaving 9 bases unmatched. Germline V gene data show CDR1 as ENHRY and CDR2 as SYGVKD. DNA of the CDR3: TGTGCCATCACTCCGGATGCAGGGGGCACTGAAGCTTTCTTT. Residues: CAITPDAGGTEAFF.

The chain recombines TRBV10-3 with TRBJ1-5; TRBD1 matches 9 bases. J lost 6 bases, V lost 6 bases, and 9 bases had no gene match. CDR1 ENHRY and CDR2 SYGVKD come from the germline V gene. The CDR3 is 15 amino acids. The CDR3 DNA sequence: TGTGCCATCAGGTCGGGACAGGGCATGGGTCAGCCCCAGCATTTT. This codes for CAIRSGQGMGQPQHF.

The V gene is TRBV28, the J gene TRBJ2-7, with TRBD1 matching 8 bases. This CDR3 is built from 14 residues. The V segment lost 7 bases and the J segment 4 bases; nucleotides outside the gene matches: 9. Germline lookup yields CDR1 MDHEN and CDR2 SYDVKM. This CDR3 is CASTPGQGAYEQYF. CDR3 DNA: TGTGCCAGCACCCCCGGGCAGGGGGCTTACGAGCAGTACTTC.

The chain combines TRBV9 with TRBJ2-1, with 14 bases aligning to TRBD2. Trimming took 2 bases from V and 6 from J; bases not matched to a gene: 7. The CDR3 sequence is 17 residues long. The V gene's germline CDR1 is SGDLS and CDR2 YYNGEE. CDR3: CASSVTSGRAYGNEQFF. The DNA for the CDR3 is TGTGCCAGCAGCGTGACTAGCGGGAGGGCATACGGCAATGAGCAGTTCTTC.

The chain links TRBV28 to TRBJ2-1, with 7 bases fitting TRBD2. Unmatched junction bases numbered 8, after V lost 2 bases and J lost 4 bases. This CDR3 comprises 16 residues. From germline, CDR1 is MDHEN and CDR2 SYDVKM. The chain's CDR3 is CASSLGGVNRYNEQFF. CDR3 nucleotides: TGTGCCAGCAGTTTAGGGGGGGTAAATCGGTACAATGAGCAGTTCTTC.

The CDR3: CASSPGLAGGPVKTDTQYF. CDR3 nucleotides: TGTGCCAGCAGCCCGGGACTAGCGGGAGGGCCGGTTAAGACAGATACGCAGTATTTT. V usage is TRBV7-2 and J usage is TRBJ2-3; 16 positions agree with TRBD2. CDR1 and CDR2 from the germline V gene are SGHTA and FQGNSA. The V segment lost 5 bases and the J segment 3 bases; nucleotides outside the gene matches: 11. The CDR3 contains 19 residues.

The chain employs TRBV12-2 and TRBJ2-1; the table assigns TRBD2, which was not confirmed against the DNA. TRBV12-2 is a pseudogene. The CDR3 consists of 16 residues. CDR3 sequence reads: CASRPLLAGGNNEQFF. The CDR3 DNA sequence: TGTGCAAGTCGCCCGTTACTAGCGGGAGGTAATAATGAGCAGTTCTTC.

The genes are TRBV5-1 and TRBJ2-1; 13 bases fit TRBD2. The CDR3 has 14 residues. The germline V gene encodes CDR1 SGHRS and CDR2 YFSETQ. Unmatched junction bases numbered 3, after V lost 1 base and J lost 11 bases. This CDR3 is CASSLLGTSGKQFF. The CDR3 DNA is TGCGCCAGCAGCTTGCTAGGGACTAGCGGGAAGCAGTTCTTC.

The chain recombines TRBV6-5 with TRBJ1-1; no clear D gene. CDR3 length: 12 amino acids. The germline CDR1 and CDR2 sequences are MNHEY and SVGAGI. Deletions cut 7 bases from V and 9 bases from J, with 15 bases between. Here the CDR3 DNA reads TGTGCCAGCACTCAGTCCTCCCTTAAAGCTTTCTTT. Its protein product is CASTQSSLKAFF.

The J gene is TRBJ2-2, the V gene TRBV6-4; D is undetermined. This CDR3 region has 14 residues. Trimming shortened V by 4 bases and J by 5 bases, and 11 bases separated the two germline ends. The V gene's germline CDR1 is MRHNA and CDR2 SNTAGT. The CDR3 loop reads CASSALDLTGELFF. CDR3 DNA sequence: TGTGCCAGCAGTGCCCTGGATCTGACCGGGGAGCTGTTTTTT.

CDR3 residues: CASSLGGQNYEQYF. CDR3 in DNA: TGCGCCAGCAGCTTGGGTGGCCAAAACTACGAGCAGTACTTC. J is TRBJ2-7 and V is TRBV5-1; D gene unclear. The CDR3 extends over 14 amino acids. The germline gives CDR1 SGHRS, CDR2 YFSETQ. The V gene lost 0 bases and the J gene lost 3 bases, with 10 bases spanning the gap.

V is TRBV5-1 and J is TRBJ2-1; perhaps D is TRBD1 or TRBD2 (5 bases each). The CDR3 is 21 residues long. Germline V CDR1 and CDR2: SGHRS, YFSETQ. Trimming took off 1 base at V and 8 bases at J, with 34 bases between the two ends. CDR3 sequence: CASSLWGFDRAELVGFDEQFF. CDR3 sequence (DNA): TGCGCCAGCAGCTTGTGGGGGTTCGATCGAGCGGAGCTCGTAGGATTCGATGAGCAGTTCTTC. Using reference TRBV5-1 and TRBJ2-1 for the parts outside the CDR3, the full variable domain is KAGVTQTPRYLIKTRGQQVTLSCSPISGHRSVSWYQQTPGQGLQFLFEYFSETQRNKGNFPGRFSGRQFSNSRSEMNVSTLELGDSALYLCASSLWGFDRAELVGFDEQFFGPGTRLTVL.

This clone was found a few times. The CDR3 coding sequence is TGTGCTGGGATCACCCCGGGGGAAAAACTGTTTTTT. It encodes CAGITPGEKLFF. V gene TRBV30 combines with J gene TRBJ1-4; D uncertain. This CDR3 has 12 amino acids. Per germline, CDR1 GTSNPN and CDR2 SVGIG (reference sequence). The complete variable domain, with remaining parts taken from reference TRBV30 and TRBJ1-4, reads SQTIHQWPATLVQPVGSPLSLECTVEGTSNPNLYWYRQAAGRGLQLLFYSVGIGQISSEVPQNLSASRPQDRQFILSSKKLLLSDSGFYLCAGITPGEKLFFGSGTQLSVL.

J is TRBJ1-1 and V is TRBV7-2, with TRBD1 matching over 7 bases. The germline V gene encodes CDR1 SGHTA and CDR2 FQGNSA. The CDR3 is 16 residues long. V lost 2 bases to trimming and J lost 4 bases; unmatched junction nucleotides: 10. CDR3: CASSLIQGEGSTEAFF. The CDR3 DNA follows: TGTGCCAGCAGCTTAATCCAGGGGGAGGGAAGCACTGAAGCTTTCTTT. Looking up the rest from reference TRBV7-2 and TRBJ1-1 gives the full variable domain: GAGVSQSPSNKVTEKGKDVELRCDPISGHTALYWYRQSLGQGLEFLIYFQGNSAPDKSGLPSDRFSAERTGGSVSTLTIQRTQQEDSAVYLCASSLIQGEGSTEAFFGQGTRLTVV.

CDR3 nucleotides: TGTGCCAGCAGTCCCCTCGGGCCTAGCGGTCTATACGAGCAGTACTTC. It codes for CASSPLGPSGLYEQYF. The chain couples TRBV28 to TRBJ2-7, with 7 bases identical to TRBD2. CDR3 length: 16 residues. Germline V gene sequence: CDR1 MDHEN, CDR2 SYDVKM. The V gene end was trimmed by 5 bases and the J gene end by 4 bases; junction bases not matched to a gene: 14.

The chain links TRBV30 to TRBJ2-2; D perhaps matches TRBD2 (5 bases). The V gene's germline CDR1 is GTSNPN and CDR2 SVGIG (reference sequence). The CDR3 has 15 residues. V lost 2 bases and J 0 bases, leaving 10 bases between the germline ends. The CDR3 region has the DNA TGTGCCTGGAGTCCGGACTCGACGAACACCGGGGAGCTGTTTTTT. Translated: CAWSPDSTNTGELFF.

The chain carries TRBV6-1 and TRBJ2-1; D is perhaps TRBD2 (6 bases). Trimming took 6 bases from V and 7 from J, leaving 19 bases between them. Germline values: CDR1 MNHNS, CDR2 SASEGT. There are 15 residues in the CDR3. The chain's CDR3 is CASRRSGVNVNEQFF. The CDR3 nucleotides are TGTGCCAGCAGGAGGTCGGGAGTAAACGTGAATGAGCAGTTCTTC.

This chain connects TRBV7-6 to TRBJ1-5, with D maybe TRBD1 (5 bases). This CDR3 spans 15 amino acids. The germline V and J ends were trimmed by 1 base and 0 bases, with 7 bases remaining between them. Germline-derived CDR1 and CDR2 are SGHVS and FNYEAQ. CDR3 protein: CASSLEQDSNQPQHF. In DNA form, the CDR3 reads TGTGCCAGCAGCTTAGAACAGGATAGCAATCAGCCCCAGCATTTT.